The sequence of this T cell receptor beta chain was determined in a study of T-cell reconstitution after alpha-beta-depleted transplantation in children. This clonotype has a handful of counts. Looked up from germline, CDR1 is SQVTM and CDR2 is ANQGSEA. V trimming: 4 bases; J trimming: 2 bases; junction bases outside the gene matches: 2. The CDR3 totals 13 residues. Library preparation (for TCRbeta) was performed with unique molecular identifiers. Via MiXCR, TCRdb re-called the PCR reads, giving one row per CDR3 protein. In the table there are a few hundred thousand distinct CDR3 sequences, over 10% of which are singletons.

V gene TRBV29-1 combines with J gene TRBJ2-1, with TRBD1 identical over 7 bases. The origin of this receptor is a male patient under 18 who had a stem cell transplant for acute myeloid leukemia, so the T cells may come from the graft donor. Sequencing was performed on PBMCs, mostly from graft donor cells, taken 360 days after TCRalphabeta/CD19-depleted stem cell transplant. The chain's CDR3 is CSVGQGAYNEQFF. The CDR3 nucleotides are TGCAGCGTTGGTCAGGGGGCCTACAATGAGCAGTTCTTC.